The 14 T cell receptor beta chains listed next were all sequenced from one sample in a study of molecular identifiers for immune sequencing clone quantification. TCRdb reprocessed the PCR reads via MiXCR and lists one record per CDR3 protein. This table has 75,000 to 100,000 distinct CDR3 sequences, around 20% appearing once. The material sequenced was naive CD8+ T cells from blood, with Jurkat cell RNA spiked in. This sample's subset: FACS-sorted CD8+CD4-CCR7+CD45RA+ naive T cells. These receptors were collected from a human donor in good health. Some libraries in this study had Jurkat cell RNA spiked in.

This clonotype occurred many times. The chain recombines TRBV11-2 with TRBJ2-3; 8 nucleotides line up with TRBD1. CDR1 is SGHAT, CDR2 FQNNGV, per germline. Losses at the gene ends were 1 base for V and 6 bases for J; bases not matched to a gene: 15. This CDR3 region has 18 residues. This chain's CDR3 is CASSLGQGAVSEADTQYF. Written as DNA, the CDR3 is TGTGCCAGCAGCTTAGGCCAGGGGGCGGTTAGCGAAGCCGATACGCAGTATTTT.

Ten or more counts support this clonotype. V usage is TRBV7-6 and J usage is TRBJ2-3; 15 nucleotides align to TRBD2. Germline V gene sequence: CDR1 SGHVS, CDR2 FNYEAQ. Germline trimming cut 5 bases from V and 2 bases from J; bases unmatched to any gene: 5. The CDR3 is 17 residues long. Written as DNA, the CDR3 is TGTGCCAGCAGCCCGGGACTAGCGGGAGGACCCACAGATACGCAGTATTTT. This translates into CASSPGLAGGPTDTQYF.

The chain joins TRBV6-2 or TRBV6-3 to TRBJ1-5, with TRBD1 matching 8 bases. With 6 bases clipped from V and 5 bases from J, the junction kept 6 bases outside the gene matches. Germline CDR1 reads MNHEY; CDR2 reads SVGEGT. The length of the CDR3 is 14 residues. The CDR3, as DNA: TGTGCCAGCAGAGACGGACAGGGCTATCAGCCCCAGCATTTT. This sequence encodes CASRDGQGYQPQHF.

In this sample, this clonotype turned up many times. Without the conserved terminal phenylalanine or tryptophan, this CDR3 likely stems from a read error. The rearrangement uses TRBV7-9 and TRBJ2-3; 11 positions agree with TRBD2. CDR1 and CDR2 (germline): SEHNR, FQNEAQ (reference sequence). V was pared by 5 bases and J by 2 bases, with 6 bases of the junction left unmatched. This CDR3 contains 16 residues. The CDR3 is CASSLGLAVPTDTQYL. The CDR3 DNA sequence: TGTGCCAGCAGCCTGGGACTAGCGGTACCCACAGATACGCAGTATCTT.

This clonotype was counted at least ten times. A much larger clone differs by one base, so this may be a read error. This sequence joins TRBV29-1 and TRBJ1-5, with no clear D. This CDR3 comprises 12 residues. Germline CDR1 reads SQVTM; CDR2 reads ANQGSEA. This chain's CDR3 is CSVEGSNQPPHF. The CDR3 DNA follows: TGCAGCGTTGAGGGTAGCAATCAGCCCCCGCATTTT.

As to this clonotype: A read error may explain this, as a much larger clone is one base away. This chain connects TRBV6-5 to TRBJ1-4, with unresolved D. Germline lookup yields CDR1 MNHEY and CDR2 SVGAGI. The length of the CDR3 is 12 residues. Trimming cost V 11 bases and J 8 bases, with 15 bases left between them. CDR3 residues: CAGARAREKLFF. CDR3 nucleotides: TGTGCCGGCGCGAGGGCAAGGGAAAAACTGTTTTTT.

This chain links TRBV6-5 with TRBJ2-3, with D unclear. The CDR3 has 12 residues. Germline V gene lookup returns CDR1 MNHEY and CDR2 SVGAGI. Trimming took 6 bases from V and 7 from J, leaving 11 bases between them. CDR3 nucleotides: TGTGCCAGCAGCCCCGAGTTTTATACGCAGTATTTT. This gives the protein CASSPEFYTQYF.

In this sample, this clonotype turned up many times. The chain carries TRBV4-3 and TRBJ2-3; 14 positions match TRBD2. CDR1 and CDR2 (germline): LGHNA, YSLEER. CDR3 size: 16 residues. J lost 10 bases, V lost 4 bases, and 10 bases had no gene match. The CDR3 is CASSPWTSGGYTAQYF. CDR3 sequence (DNA): TGCGCCAGCAGCCCCTGGACTAGCGGGGGGTACACTGCGCAGTATTTT.

In this sample, this clonotype turned up many times. The chain combines TRBV11-2 with TRBJ1-1; maybe TRBD1 (6 bases). V dropped 1 base and J dropped 8 bases, with 11 bases sitting between them. The CDR3 has 13 amino acids. The germline V gene has CDR1 SGHAT and CDR2 FQNNGV. The CDR3 is CASSLGRGNEAFF. The DNA for the CDR3 is TGTGCCAGCAGCTTAGGCAGGGGCAACGAAGCTTTCTTT.

This clonotype came up many times. This chain connects TRBV3-1 to TRBJ2-2, with D perhaps matching TRBD2 (5 bases). This CDR3 spans 14 amino acids. V was pared by 7 bases and J by 3 bases, with 12 bases between. Per the germline V gene, CDR1 is LGHDT and CDR2 is YNNKEL (reference sequence). The CDR3, as DNA: TGTGCCAGCACCCTATCCGGGGACACCGGGGAGCTGTTTTTT. This gives the protein CASTLSGDTGELFF.

Notes on this clonotype: The junction does not match germline at one end; this may be a read error. The chain is built from TRBV29-1 and TRBJ2-2; D perhaps matches TRBD2 (5 bases). This CDR3 has 12 residues. The V gene's germline CDR1 is SQVTM and CDR2 ANQGSEA. The CDR3 DNA reads TGCGGCGTTCGGGGAAGTGGCGGGGAGCTGTTTTTT. Encoded protein: CGVRGSGGELFF.

This clonotype was seen ten or more times. The genes are TRBV23-1 and TRBJ1-1; D not certain. TRBV23-1 is labeled an ORF, and its function is uncertain. V lost 5 bases to trimming and J lost 10 bases, with 5 bases between them. CDR3 size: 9 residues. CDR3 sequence reads: CASSYGAFF. DNA for the CDR3: TGCGCCAGCAGTTATGGAGCTTTCTTT.

On this clonotype itself: A much bigger clone sits one base away, suggesting this may be a read error. This chain uses TRBV12-3 or TRBV12-4 with TRBJ1-3; the D is unclear. This CDR3 spans 11 amino acids. In DNA, the CDR3 is TGTGCCAGCAGAAAGGAGGTCACCATACATTTT. This codes for CASRKEVTIHF.

This clonotype has ten or more counts. The gene calls are TRBV7-9 and TRBJ2-7, with D possibly being TRBD2 (6 bases). V was shortened by 7 bases and J by 3 bases, with 10 bases between the two germline ends. Germline CDR1 is SEHNR and CDR2 is FQNEAQ (reference sequence). This CDR3 is built from 12 residues. DNA for the CDR3: TGTGCCAGCACGGGGGATCTCTACGAGCAGTACTTC. Its protein product is CASTGDLYEQYF.